Presented here are 7 T cell receptor beta chains from one specimen sequenced in a study of blood T cell repertoires in COVID-19. Sequenced by immunoSEQ multiplex PCR; TCRdb stores in-frame clones only, minus some. The sample includes 200,000 to 300,000 clones, approximately 86% of them seen just once. Sequencing was carried out using peripheral blood. All receptors come from a middle-aged man who had recovered from COVID-19.

V gene TRBV27 combines with J gene TRBJ2-7; 10 bases line up with TRBD1. Per germline, CDR1 MNHEY and CDR2 SMNVEV (reference sequence). Trimming took 2 bases from V and 0 from J; bases not matched to a gene: 19. The CDR3 totals 21 residues. The CDR3 loop reads CASSLRRTGQGNTISSYEQYF. CDR3 in DNA: TGTGCCAGCAGTTTAAGGAGGACGGGACAGGGGAACACCATTAGCTCCTACGAGCAGTACTTC.

V gene TRBV5-1 combines with J gene TRBJ2-5; no reliable D call. CDR3 length: 11 amino acids. V lost 4 bases to trimming and J lost 7 bases, with 8 bases between them. CDR1 and CDR2 (germline): SGHRS, YFSETQ. The CDR3 nucleotides are TGCGCCAGCAGCCCCGGTGGGACCCAGTACTTC. This encodes CASSPGGTQYF.

This clone came up once. The V call is TRBV13, the J call TRBJ2-7; D is unresolved. CDR3 length equals 15 residues. The germline V gene encodes CDR1 PRHDT and CDR2 FYEKMQ (reference sequence). Trimming cost V 3 bases and J 3 bases, with 15 bases left between them. The CDR3 region has the DNA TGTGCCAGCAGCTTTAGAACCTTAGCCAGCTACGAGCAGTACTTC. Translating it yields CASSFRTLASYEQYF.

The rearrangement links TRBV9 to TRBJ2-3; D is unclear. With 7 bases removed from V and 6 bases from J, the gap between germline ends came to 9 bases. CDR1 is SGDLS, CDR2 YYNGEE, per germline. This CDR3 has 11 amino acids. The CDR3 sequence: CASAEADTQYF. CDR3 bases: TGTGCCAGCGCAGAAGCGGATACGCAGTATTTT.

In this sample, this clone turned up once. The chain couples TRBV13 to TRBJ2-7, with D perhaps matching TRBD1 (7 bases). Germline values: CDR1 PRHDT, CDR2 FYEKMQ (reference sequence). The V end was cut by 4 bases, the J end by 4 bases, with 20 bases between. This CDR3 region has 16 residues. The CDR3 region has the DNA TGTGCCAGCAGCTCTAGGGGGGCAGGGGGAAGGTACGAGCAGTACTTC. Protein sequence: CASSSRGAGGRYEQYF.

J is TRBJ1-5 and V is TRBV1; the D call in the table, TRBD1, was not verified against the DNA. TRBV1 is a pseudogene locus. This CDR3 contains 15 residues. The CDR3 spells CTSSQDRQGNQPQHF. For the CDR3, the DNA is TGCACCAGCAGCCAAGATCGACAGGGGAATCAGCCCCAGCATTTT.

J is TRBJ2-3 and V is TRBV4-1; 14 nucleotides agree with TRBD2. After removal of 0 bases from V and 6 bases from J, the junction contained 14 bases not matched to a gene. Germline V gene lookup returns CDR1 MGHRA and CDR2 YSYEKL. The CDR3 sequence is 20 residues long. CDR3 DNA sequence: TGCGCCAGCAGCCAAGAAGTTATCCCGGGGACTAGCGGGAGTGGGGATACGCAGTATTTT. Encoded protein: CASSQEVIPGTSGSGDTQYF.